The 6 T cell receptor beta chains reported below all come from one sample, sequenced in a study of OX40 agonist ivuxolimab in advanced cancers. Assay used: immunoSEQ multiplex PCR; TCRdb lists only in-frame clones, some missing. The table lists 50,000 or so clones, around 77% of them singletons. The sample was CD4+ or CD8+ T cells sorted from blood, taken in a trial of the OX40 agonist ivuxolimab. The receptors were gathered from an adult with an advanced solid tumor such as melanoma, head and neck, liver or kidney cancer.

In its sample, this clone was seen a few times. Other DNA sequences within the sample encode an identical CDR3. The chain combines TRBV6-5 with TRBJ1-1; no reliable D call. The CDR3 length is 15 residues. Germline values: CDR1 MNHEY, CDR2 SVGAGI. Trimming removed 0 bases at V and 3 bases at J, with 11 bases between. The CDR3 DNA follows: TGTGCCAGCAGTTACTCGGCATTAGGTGACACTGAAGCTTTCTTT. Its translation: CASSYSALGDTEAFF.

V gene TRBV6-1 combines with J gene TRBJ2-6; D not certain. The CDR3 covers 13 residues. Deletions cut 7 bases from V and 0 bases from J, with 4 bases between. The germline V gene has CDR1 MNHNS and CDR2 SASEGT. DNA of the CDR3: TGTGCCAGCATTAGCTCTGGGGCCAACGTCCTGACTTTC. Translating it yields CASISSGANVLTF.

V and J are TRBV29-1 and TRBJ2-5; TRBD2 might be the D (6 bases). With 0 bases removed from V and 7 bases from J, the gap between germline ends came to 12 bases. Germline V gene sequence: CDR1 SQVTM, CDR2 ANQGSEA. This CDR3 region has 13 residues. CDR3 sequence (DNA): TGCAGCGTTGAAGATTTGACTAGGCGGACCCAGTACTTC. The encoded protein is CSVEDLTRRTQYF.

On this clone itself: A read error may account for a junction end that differs from germline. This chain connects TRBV7-7 to TRBJ2-7; D call uncertain. CDR1 and CDR2 (germline): SSHAT, FNYEAQ (reference sequence). This CDR3 comprises 14 residues. CDR3 residues: CASSTDASSYEQYF. The CDR3 DNA follows: TGTGCTAGCAGCACCGACGCAAGCTCCTACGAGCAGTACTTC.

This chain connects TRBV4-1 to TRBJ2-3, with TRBD2 matching over 11 bases. The CDR3 covers 18 residues. V trimming: 5 bases; J trimming: 4 bases; junction bases outside the gene matches: 14. Per the germline V gene, CDR1 is MGHRA and CDR2 is YSYEKL. The CDR3 spells CASSTLGLAGGRADTQYF. The CDR3 DNA reads as TGCGCCAGCAGCACCCTTGGGCTAGCGGGAGGTCGTGCAGATACGCAGTATTTT.

This clone has a single count. This chain links TRBV5-1 with TRBJ2-2; D is possibly TRBD1 or TRBD2 (5 bases each). CDR1 is SGHRS and CDR2 is YFSETQ in the germline V gene. Trimming took off 4 bases at V and 0 bases at J, with 10 bases between the two ends. The CDR3 contains 15 residues. The CDR3 protein is CASSVGTANTGELFF. Written as DNA, the CDR3 is TGCGCCAGCAGCGTCGGGACGGCGAACACCGGGGAGCTGTTTTTT.